This T cell receptor beta chain was recorded in a study of blood T cell repertoires in COVID-19. Background on the study: Samples came from the United States, Italy and Spain, spanning acute and convalescent COVID-19.

This CDR3 contains 13 residues. The V gene end was trimmed by 4 bases and the J gene end by 5 bases; junction bases not matched to a gene: 4. Germline CDR1 is SNHLY and CDR2 is FYNNEI. In its sample, this clone was seen once. Assay used: immunoSEQ multiplex PCR; TCRdb lists only in-frame clones, some missing. Of about 190,000 clones detected, approximately 78% appear once; the ten largest clones hold 17%. What was sequenced was PBMCs or T cells enriched from blood (not recorded which). The chain is built from TRBV2 and TRBJ1-1; 7 bases align to TRBD1. This clonotype was sampled from a woman in her fifties or sixties who had recovered from COVID-19. CDR3 DNA: TGTGCCAGCAGTGTACAGGGGCGGACTGAAGCTTTCTTT. Protein: CASSVQGRTEAFF.